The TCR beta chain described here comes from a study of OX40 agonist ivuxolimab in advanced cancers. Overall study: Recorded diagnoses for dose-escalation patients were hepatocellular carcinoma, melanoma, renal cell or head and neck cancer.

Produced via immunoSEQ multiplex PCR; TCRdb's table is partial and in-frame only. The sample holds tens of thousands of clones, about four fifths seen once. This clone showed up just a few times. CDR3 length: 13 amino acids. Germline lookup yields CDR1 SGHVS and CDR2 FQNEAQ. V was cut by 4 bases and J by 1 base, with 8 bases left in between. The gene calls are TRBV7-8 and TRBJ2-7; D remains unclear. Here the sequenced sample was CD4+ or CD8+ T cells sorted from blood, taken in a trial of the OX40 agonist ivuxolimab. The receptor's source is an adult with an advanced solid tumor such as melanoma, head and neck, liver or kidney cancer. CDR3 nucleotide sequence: TGTGCCAGCAGCTCGAGTTCGTCCTACGAGCAGTACTTC. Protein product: CASSSSSSYEQYF.